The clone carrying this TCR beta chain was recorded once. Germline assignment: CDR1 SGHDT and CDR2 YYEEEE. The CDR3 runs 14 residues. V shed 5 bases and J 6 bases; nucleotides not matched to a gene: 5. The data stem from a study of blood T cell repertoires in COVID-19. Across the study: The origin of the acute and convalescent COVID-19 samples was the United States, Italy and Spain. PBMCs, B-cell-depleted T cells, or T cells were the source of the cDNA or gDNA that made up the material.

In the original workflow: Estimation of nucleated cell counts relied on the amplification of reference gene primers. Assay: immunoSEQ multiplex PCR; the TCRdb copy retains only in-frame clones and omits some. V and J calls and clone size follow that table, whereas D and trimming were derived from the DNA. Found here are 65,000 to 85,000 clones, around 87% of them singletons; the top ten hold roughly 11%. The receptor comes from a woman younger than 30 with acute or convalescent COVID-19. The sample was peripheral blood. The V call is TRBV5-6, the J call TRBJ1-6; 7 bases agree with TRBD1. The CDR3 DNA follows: TGTGCCAGCAGTCGCCGACAGGGTAATTCACCCCTCCACTTT. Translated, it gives CASSRRQGNSPLHF.